This T cell receptor beta chain was observed in a study of shared clonotypes between healthy human individuals. Turning to the study itself: CD4 naive and CD4 memory each took three plates per donor, while CD8 naive took two and CD8 memory one.

Regarding this clone: Its antigen is currently unknown.

Some clones are missing from TCRdb's copy, which holds only in-frame ones; the method was immunoSEQ multiplex PCR. The profile covers more than 2 million clones, with approximately 96% appearing a single time and roughly 0.13% taken by the ten largest. Study findings and constraints: Clonotype sharing among donors, it was expected, would be affected by sequencing depth. Shared clonotypes across all four donors exceeded non-shared ones in generation probability. The low donor count limited represented genetic and exposure-history diversity.

With 4 bases removed from V and 12 bases from J, the gap between germline ends came to 22 bases. This CDR3 is 15 amino acids long. The V gene's germline CDR1 is SGHTA and CDR2 FQGNSA. This sequence was found in a man between 18 and 29 years old in good health. Sequenced: naive CD4+ T cells sorted from blood. As to subset: CD45RA+ positively selected. V and J are TRBV7-2 and TRBJ2-1, with TRBD1 as a possible D gene (6 bases). The CDR3 sequence is CASSSWSGGKIGQFF. In DNA form, the CDR3 reads TGTGCCAGCAGCTCCTGGAGTGGGGGCAAGATTGGGCAGTTCTTC.